A single sample gave rise to the 29 T cell receptor beta chains below, sequenced in a study of beta chain features in type 1 diabetes. Overall study findings and caveats: In every one of the four CD4+ subsets, TCRB CDR3s were moderately but significantly shorter in Type 1 diabetes patients.

The antigens for these receptors are not known. Sequencing targeted expressed TCRB transcripts, as all isolated RNA had been reverse transcribed. Repertoires were generated with immunoSEQ multiplex PCR, while TCRdb's copy carries only in-frame clones and drops some. The sample includes more than 250,000 clones, roughly 21% of them seen just once. The sequenced sample consisted of naive CD4+ T cells from blood. The receptor set was obtained from a woman aged 40 to 50 with type 1 diabetes.

The V and J genes are TRBV29-1 and TRBJ2-1; TRBD2 matches 12 bases. The CDR3 has 14 residues. Germline values: CDR1 SQVTM, CDR2 ANQGSEA. The V segment lost 6 bases and the J segment 8 bases; nucleotides outside the gene matches: 8. CDR3 nucleotide sequence: TGCAGCGTCCATGGAAGACTAGCGGGAGATGAGCAGTTCTTC. Protein: CSVHGRLAGDEQFF.

This sequence joins TRBV28 and TRBJ1-2, with 11 bases fitting TRBD1. There are 14 residues in the CDR3. Looked up from germline, CDR1 is MDHEN and CDR2 is SYDVKM. The V segment lost 5 bases and the J segment 8 bases; nucleotides outside the gene matches: 7. CDR3: CASSQSGTGGGYTF. For the CDR3, the DNA is TGTGCCAGCAGTCAGTCCGGGACAGGGGGAGGCTACACCTTC.

This chain joins TRBV6-1 and TRBJ2-1, with TRBD2 matching 11 bases. Trimming removed 3 bases from V and 0 bases from J; junction bases left unmatched: 13. This CDR3 comprises 20 residues. The germline gives CDR1 MNHNS, CDR2 SASEGT. CDR3 in amino acids: CASSDGLILAGGSSYNEQFF. The CDR3 DNA reads as TGTGCCAGCAGTGATGGCCTTATTCTAGCGGGGGGAAGCTCCTACAATGAGCAGTTCTTC.

This clone was counted only a few times. The chain is built from TRBV6-5 and TRBJ1-1, with D tentatively TRBD1 (6 bases). V lost 10 bases and J lost 3, with 15 bases in between. From germline, CDR1 is MNHEY and CDR2 SVGAGI. This CDR3 is built from 13 residues. CDR3 loop: CATNRVGDTEAFF. The CDR3 DNA sequence: TGTGCCACCAACAGGGTTGGAGACACTGAAGCTTTCTTT.

This clone came up a few times. The chain is built from TRBV28 and TRBJ2-1; TRBD2 matches at 10 bases. J gave up 5 bases and V 5 bases, and 6 bases lay outside the gene matches. This CDR3 has 15 amino acids. The germline gives CDR1 MDHEN, CDR2 SYDVKM. The CDR3 spells CASSIAGGLDNEQFF. CDR3 DNA: TGTGCCAGCAGTATAGCGGGAGGCCTAGACAATGAGCAGTTCTTC.

The sample holds a few counts of this clone. V gene TRBV7-9 combines with J gene TRBJ1-1; D might be TRBD1 (6 bases). Per germline, CDR1 SEHNR and CDR2 FQNEAQ (reference sequence). The CDR3 contains 16 residues. The V gene lost 8 bases and the J gene lost 5 bases, with 24 bases spanning the gap. The CDR3 spells CASARPLPQGSTEAFF. The CDR3 bases are TGTGCCAGCGCGCGACCCCTTCCACAGGGCAGTACTGAAGCTTTCTTT.

This clone was counted only a few times. The chain couples TRBV11-2 to TRBJ2-3; D possibly corresponds to TRBD1 (5 bases). Per the germline V gene, CDR1 is SGHAT and CDR2 is FQNNGV. V gave up 5 bases and J gave up 0 bases, with 9 bases separating them. This CDR3 contains 14 residues. The CDR3 region is CASSTQGSTDTQYF. The CDR3 bases are TGTGCCAGCAGCACTCAGGGAAGCACAGATACGCAGTATTTT. Filled out from reference TRBV11-2 and TRBJ2-3, the complete variable domain reads EAGVAQSPRYKIIEKRQSVAFWCNPISGHATLYWYQQILGQGPKLLIQFQNNGVVDDSQLPKDRFSAERLKGVDSTLKIQPAKLEDSAVYLCASSTQGSTDTQYFGPGTRLTVL.

There are a few counts of this clone. The chain employs TRBV9 and TRBJ2-5; no clear D. This CDR3 comprises 13 residues. With 0 bases removed from V and 2 bases from J, the gap between germline ends came to 5 bases. Germline-derived CDR1 and CDR2 are SGDLS and YYNGEE. The CDR3, as DNA: TGTGCCAGCAGCGTAGACTGGCAAGAGACCCAGTACTTC. Translation: CASSVDWQETQYF.

The chain couples TRBV7-2 to TRBJ1-2, with 7 bases that match TRBD1. The CDR3 covers 15 residues. CDR1 is SGHTA and CDR2 is FQGNSA in the germline V gene. Unmatched junction bases numbered 6, after V lost 1 base and J lost 4 bases. CDR3 region: CASSLGSDRVYGYTF. CDR3 nucleotides: TGTGCCAGCAGCTTAGGAAGCGACAGGGTCTATGGCTACACCTTC.

This clone was picked up a small number of times. V gene TRBV5-6 combines with J gene TRBJ2-7, with TRBD1 matching 7 bases. V was clipped by 3 bases and J by 0 bases; unmatched bases: 6. This CDR3 is built from 15 residues. Germline loops: CDR1 SGHDT, CDR2 YYEEEE. This CDR3 is CASSWRQGRSYEQYF. The DNA for the CDR3 is TGTGCCAGCAGCTGGAGACAGGGACGCTCCTACGAGCAGTACTTC.

This clone was detected only a few times. The CDR3, as DNA: TGTGCCAGTAGTATCGGACTAGCGGACCAAGAGACCCAGTACTTC. Its protein is CASSIGLADQETQYF. The chain joins TRBV19 to TRBJ2-5, with 10 bases matching TRBD2. The CDR3 has 15 amino acids. Looked up from germline, CDR1 is LNHDA and CDR2 is SQIVND (reference sequence). V shed 3 bases, J shed 0 bases, and the junction held 1 base outside the gene matches. Full variable domain (outside the CDR3, taken from reference TRBV19 and TRBJ2-5): DGGITQSPKYLFRKEGQNVTLSCEQNLNHDAMYWYRQDPGQGLRLIYYSQIVNDFQKGDIAEGYSVSREKKESFPLTVTSAQKNPTAFYLCASSIGLADQETQYFGPGTRLLVL.

The chain uses TRBV12-5 and TRBJ2-1, with D maybe TRBD2 (5 bases). V was clipped by 5 bases and J by 6 bases, with 17 bases between them. This CDR3 has 15 residues. CDR1 is LGHNT, CDR2 FRNRAP, per germline. In DNA form, the CDR3 reads TGTGCTAGTGGTCCGGACTCCTCCTGGACCAATGAGCAGTTCTTC. Its translation: CASGPDSSWTNEQFF.

The chain couples TRBV9 to TRBJ2-7; 13 nucleotides align to TRBD2. The length of the CDR3 is 17 residues. In germline, CDR1 is SGDLS, CDR2 YYNGEE. The trim removed 0 bases at V and 3 bases at J, leaving 6 bases unmatched. CDR3 nucleotide sequence: TGTGCCAGCAGCGTAGGACTAGCGGGAGGTGATAACTACGAGCAGTACTTC. Amino acids: CASSVGLAGGDNYEQYF.

This clone was detected a few times. The DNA for the CDR3 is TGTGCCTGGAGTTCGGGGCAGGGGCGCACTGAAGCTTTCTTT. Protein product: CAWSSGQGRTEAFF. The genes are TRBV30 and TRBJ1-1; the D gene is possibly TRBD1 (6 bases). The germline CDR1 and CDR2 sequences are GTSNPN and SVGIG (reference sequence). This CDR3 is built from 14 residues. Deletions cut 2 bases from V and 4 bases from J, with 14 bases between.

This clone was found a few times. The rearrangement joins TRBV23-1 to TRBJ2-1, with D possibly TRBD2 on 6 matching bases. TRBV23-1 is an ORF for which the function is uncertain. This CDR3 has 22 residues. Trimming stripped 2 bases from V and 3 bases from J, with 32 bases between. CDR3 nucleotide sequence: TGCGCCAGCAGTCAACTCAGGCGGAGGGAGGTCTCCGGCCGGGTCCTCTACAATGAGCAGTTCTTC. Its protein is CASSQLRRREVSGRVLYNEQFF.

This clone was observed a handful of times. V gene TRBV4-3 combines with J gene TRBJ2-7, with TRBD1 as a possible D gene (6 bases). Germline V gene sequence: CDR1 LGHNA, CDR2 YSLEER. This CDR3 is built from 11 residues. V was pared by 4 bases and J by 6 bases, with 7 bases between. CDR3 region: CASSLGGEQYF. The CDR3, as DNA: TGCGCCAGCAGCCTAGGGGGCGAGCAGTACTTC.

Concerning this clone itself: Other DNA sequences within the sample encode an identical CDR3. The J gene is TRBJ2-5, the V gene TRBV5-1; D uncertain. CDR3 size: 11 residues. The germline gives CDR1 SGHRS, CDR2 YFSETQ. V was clipped by 3 bases and J by 4 bases, with 4 bases between them. The CDR3: CASSYRETQYF. The CDR3 DNA is TGCGCCAGCAGCTATCGAGAGACCCAGTACTTC.

V and J are TRBV5-4 and TRBJ2-7; no clear D gene. V was trimmed by 2 bases and J by 5 bases, leaving 5 bases between them. The length of the CDR3 is 11 residues. Germline assignment: CDR1 SGHNT and CDR2 YYREEE (reference sequence). CDR3 in DNA: TGTGCCAGCAGCTTTCGTAACGAGCAGTACTTC. Translation gives CASSFRNEQYF. Based on the CDR3 plus reference TRBV5-4 and TRBJ2-7, the full variable domain is ETGVTQSPTHLIKTRGQQVTLRCSSQSGHNTVSWYQQALGQGPQFIFQYYREEENGRGNFPPRFSGLQFPNYSSELNVNALELDDSALYLCASSFRNEQYFGPGTRLTVT.

The J gene is TRBJ1-2, the V gene TRBV29-1; 7 bases line up with TRBD1. Germline V gene data show CDR1 as SQVTM and CDR2 as ANQGSEA. Trimming cost V 8 bases and J 4 bases; bases outside gene matches: 4. The CDR3 sequence is 11 residues long. As DNA, the CDR3 is TGCAGCTTGGGGGACAGCTATGGCTACACCTTC. Translating it yields CSLGDSYGYTF.

V is TRBV7-8 and J is TRBJ2-7; 14 nucleotides match TRBD2. V dropped 4 bases and J dropped 7; count of bases not matched to a gene: 6. CDR1 and CDR2 from the germline V gene are SGHVS and FQNEAQ. The CDR3 spans 15 residues. Here the CDR3 DNA reads TGTGCCAGCAGCTCGCGACTAGCGGGAGGGCCTGAGCAGTACTTC. It translates to CASSSRLAGGPEQYF.

The rearrangement links TRBV5-4 to TRBJ1-1; possible D gene TRBD1, 5 bases. The CDR3 is 15 residues long. Germline CDR1 SGHNT, CDR2 YYREEE (reference sequence). V was pared by 3 bases and J by 3 bases, with 15 bases between. The CDR3 region is CASSSEGRVDTEAFF. As DNA, the CDR3 is TGTGCCAGCAGCTCGGAGGGGAGGGTGGACACTGAAGCTTTCTTT. Supplemented by reference TRBV5-4 and TRBJ1-1, the full variable domain reads ETGVTQSPTHLIKTRGQQVTLRCSSQSGHNTVSWYQQALGQGPQFIFQYYREEENGRGNFPPRFSGLQFPNYSSELNVNALELDDSALYLCASSSEGRVDTEAFFGQGTRLTVV.

This sequence joins TRBV18 and TRBJ1-5, with 7 positions matching TRBD1. With V trimmed by 3 bases and J by 7 bases, 6 bases remained unmatched. The CDR3 runs to 14 residues. CDR1 is KGHSH, CDR2 LQKENI, per germline. This chain's CDR3 is CASSPGQVRQPQHF. In nucleotides, the CDR3 is TGTGCCAGCTCACCCGGACAGGTCAGGCAGCCCCAGCATTTT.

This clone was seen only a few times. The CDR3 coding sequence is TGTGCCAGCAGTGAGGCAGGGGGAGGCAATCAGCCCCAGCATTTT. Encoded protein: CASSEAGGGNQPQHF. J is TRBJ1-5 and V is TRBV6-1, with 7 nucleotides matching TRBD1. This CDR3 spans 15 amino acids. Germline V lookup: CDR1 MNHNS, CDR2 SASEGT. Trimming at V came to 3 bases and at J to 2 bases, leaving 4 bases not matched to a gene.

This clone was found a few times. The chain joins TRBV28 to TRBJ2-7; weak D call: TRBD2 (5 bases). Deletions cut 5 bases from V and 4 bases from J, with 18 bases between. The germline CDR1 and CDR2 sequences are MDHEN and SYDVKM. The CDR3 length is 15 residues. The DNA of the CDR3 is TGTGCCAGCAGTCCCCCCGGGGAGTCCCAATACGAGCAGTACTTC. Translating gives CASSPPGESQYEQYF.

The genes are TRBV5-4 and TRBJ2-7, with 8 bases that match TRBD1. The ends lost 4 bases at V and 7 bases at J; junction bases unmatched: 7. This CDR3 has 13 amino acids. CDR1 and CDR2 from the germline V gene are SGHNT and YYREEE (reference sequence). The CDR3 loop reads CASSPRTGQEQYF. The CDR3 nucleotides read TGTGCCAGCAGCCCCAGGACAGGGCAAGAGCAGTACTTC.

This clone was counted between two and nine times. The chain joins TRBV5-1 to TRBJ2-3, with 7 nucleotides matching TRBD1. The CDR3 has 15 residues. The J segment lost 2 bases and the V segment lost 0 bases, leaving 3 bases of the junction unmatched. Germline V CDR1 and CDR2: SGHRS, YFSETQ. The CDR3 DNA reads TGCGCCAGCAGCTTGGCGGGACAGTACACAGATACGCAGTATTTT. Amino acids: CASSLAGQYTDTQYF.

The rearrangement links TRBV5-1 to TRBJ2-5, with 7 nucleotides matching TRBD1. Germline V lookup: CDR1 SGHRS, CDR2 YFSETQ. Germline trimming cut 4 bases from V and 4 bases from J; bases unmatched to any gene: 4. There are 13 residues in the CDR3. CDR3 in amino acids: CASSTGVGETQYF. The DNA for the CDR3 is TGCGCCAGCAGCACAGGGGTGGGAGAGACCCAGTACTTC. The full variable domain, its missing parts supplied by reference TRBV5-1 and TRBJ2-5, is KAGVTQTPRYLIKTRGQQVTLSCSPISGHRSVSWYQQTPGQGLQFLFEYFSETQRNKGNFPGRFSGRQFSNSRSEMNVSTLELGDSALYLCASSTGVGETQYFGPGTRLLVL.

This clone turned up a few times. The J gene is TRBJ2-7, the V gene TRBV9; D perhaps matches TRBD2 (7 bases). This CDR3 spans 14 amino acids. The V gene lost 4 bases and the J gene lost 0 bases, with 11 bases spanning the gap. Germline V CDR1 and CDR2: SGDLS, YYNGEE. CDR3 coding DNA: TGTGCCAGCAGCCGAGGGGGGGACTCCTACGAGCAGTACTTC. Its translation is CASSRGGDSYEQYF.

The chain employs TRBV19 and TRBJ1-2; TRBD1 is a possible D gene (6 bases). Germline V gene lookup returns CDR1 LNHDA and CDR2 SQIVND (reference sequence). CDR3 length equals 15 residues. V lost 8 bases to trimming and J lost 7 bases, with 23 bases between them. CDR3: CASRDQKGGHLGYTF. The CDR3 region has the DNA TGTGCCAGTCGGGACCAAAAGGGGGGGCACCTTGGCTACACCTTC.